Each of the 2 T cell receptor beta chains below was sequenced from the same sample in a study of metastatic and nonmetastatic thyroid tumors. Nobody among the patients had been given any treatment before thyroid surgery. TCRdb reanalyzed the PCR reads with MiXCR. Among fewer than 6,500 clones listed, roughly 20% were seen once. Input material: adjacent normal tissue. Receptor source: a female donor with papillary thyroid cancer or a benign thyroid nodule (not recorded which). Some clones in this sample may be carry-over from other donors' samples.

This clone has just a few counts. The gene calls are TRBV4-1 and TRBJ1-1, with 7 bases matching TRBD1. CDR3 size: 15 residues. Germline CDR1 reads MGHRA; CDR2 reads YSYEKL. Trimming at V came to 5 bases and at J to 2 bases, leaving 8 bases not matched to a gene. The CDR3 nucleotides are TGCGCCAGCAGCTGTCACCAGGGGGGAAACACTGAAGCTTTCTTT. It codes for CASSCHQGGNTEAFF.

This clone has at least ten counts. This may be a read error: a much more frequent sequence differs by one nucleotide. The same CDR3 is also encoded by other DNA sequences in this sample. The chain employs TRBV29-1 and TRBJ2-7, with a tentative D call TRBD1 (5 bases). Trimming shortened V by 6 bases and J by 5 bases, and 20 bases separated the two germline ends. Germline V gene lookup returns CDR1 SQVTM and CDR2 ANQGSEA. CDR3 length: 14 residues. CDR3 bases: TGCAGCGTCGAAAAGTCCAGGGCTCAGAACGAGCAGTACTTC. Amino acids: CSVEKSRAQNEQYF.